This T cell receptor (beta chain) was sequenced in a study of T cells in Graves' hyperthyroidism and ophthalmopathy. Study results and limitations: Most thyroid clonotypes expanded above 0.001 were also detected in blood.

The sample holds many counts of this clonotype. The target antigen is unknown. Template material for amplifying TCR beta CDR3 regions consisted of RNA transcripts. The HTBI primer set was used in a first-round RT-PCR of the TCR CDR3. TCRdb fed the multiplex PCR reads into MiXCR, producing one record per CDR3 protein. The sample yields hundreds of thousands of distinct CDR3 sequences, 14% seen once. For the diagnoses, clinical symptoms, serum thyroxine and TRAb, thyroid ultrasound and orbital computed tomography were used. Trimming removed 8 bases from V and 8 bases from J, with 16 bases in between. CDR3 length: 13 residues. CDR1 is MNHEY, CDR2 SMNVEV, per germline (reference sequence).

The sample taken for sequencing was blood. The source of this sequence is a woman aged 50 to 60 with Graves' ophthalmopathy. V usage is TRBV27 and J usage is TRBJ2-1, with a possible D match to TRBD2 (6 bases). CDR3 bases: TGTGCCAGCTCCCGGGACTTGTCATATGAGCAGTTCTTC. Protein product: CASSRDLSYEQFF.